The entry below gives a single T cell receptor (beta chain) sequence along with its context. This sample stems from a study of shared clonotypes between healthy human individuals. Study-wide background: Three plates each covered CD4 naive and memory; CD8 naive two, CD8 memory one.

The CDR3 totals 12 residues. CDR1 is GTSNPN, CDR2 SVGIG, per germline (reference sequence). V was shortened by 0 bases and J by 5 bases, with 8 bases between the two germline ends. Method: immunoSEQ multiplex PCR; TCRdb's copy keeps in-frame clones and lacks some. The data show more than 2,000,000 clones, roughly 92% seen once. Sequencing was performed on naive CD4+ T cells sorted from blood. Documented subset: CD45RA+ positively selected. The chain is built from TRBV30 and TRBJ2-7; D remains ambiguous. The TCR sequence derives from a man younger than 35 in good health. The CDR3 DNA reads as TGTGCCTGGAGTGTACCCCTCCACGAGCAGTACTTC. Translation: CAWSVPLHEQYF.